This record covers a single TCR beta chain. What this receptor recognizes is not known. The input lacks base qualities; no much larger clone sits a single base away. Using the deep immunoSEQ assay, multiplex PCR amplified TCR CDR3 regions from genomic DNA. For each cell subset, the extracted genomic DNA was distributed evenly across all wells of several immunoSEQ 96-well plates, and each plate served as one replicate. For sorted subsets, roughly 190 ng of genomic DNA, equivalent to around 30,000 T cell genomes, went into each replicate PCR. Purified libraries were measured with a Qubit 3.0 fluorometer, size-checked on a Bioanalyzer 2100, and measured again with the KAPA Library Quantification kit. Every immunoSEQ 96-well plate was sequenced on a separate single-read 150-cycle Illumina NextSeq 550 flow cell. The study's processing was this. Because the immunoSEQ output included only junctional sequences and no quality scores, the filtering could not be the same as the filtering used for full-length reads. To assign V/J genes and CDR3, sequences were annotated against IMGT germline references using PyIR, a Python wrapper for IgBLAST v1.9. Reads were removed for weak V/J assignments (E-value above 1e-6), missing CDR3, stop codons, out-of-frame junctions, or ambiguous translated residues. A V3J clonotype was defined by an identical inferred V gene, J gene, and CDR3 amino acid sequence. Percentage overlap between repertoires was computed as shared unique clonotypes divided by the size of the smaller repertoire. RTK rarefaction, the Chao1 estimator, and Recon v2.1 estimates of unobserved clonotypes were used to assess repertoire richness. For all TCRbeta clonotypes obtained by the gDNA method from a handful of donors, generation probabilities were computed with OLGA. What TCRdb holds here is the immuneACCESS table cut down to in-frame rearrangements. Part of the clones is not present; checked against another copy, under half of the missing clones reflect an unresolved V gene, and the others are unexplained. The V and J calls and clone size were taken over from that table, and D and trimming were inferred from the DNA. The sample includes about 2 million clones, with about 95% observed a single time. The leading ten clones occupy about 1.1% of the sample.

This entry is derived from a study of shared clonotypes between healthy human individuals (dated by TCRdb to the early 2020s). General notes on the study: The cohort comprised a couple of women and three men aged 18 to 49 years. For each donor, three plates each were used for CD4 naive and CD4 memory, two plates were used for CD8 naive, and one plate was used for CD8 memory. To estimate repertoire size and how much clonotypes are shared between individuals, the study performed deep sequencing of blood TCR repertoires from five healthy adults. Different laboratories and diverse techniques were used to prepare libraries and sequence TCR repertoires, to increase sequencing depth and limit assay-specific biases. Between about 0.9 and 10 billion PBMCs per donor were obtained by leukapheresis.

V sheds 4 bases and J sheds 3 bases, leaving 16 bases between their ends. CDR1 and CDR2 are read off the germline V gene (reference sequence) as PRHDT and FYEKMQ. Spanning cysteine to phenylalanine, the CDR3 consists of 15 amino acids. Here the CDR3 DNA is all that survives: 45 bases in frame from base 1. What the study reported, not specific to this receptor: Estimated clonotype richness was generally larger for naive than for memory subsets. Because the study included only a small number of donors, the genetic and exposure-history diversity represented was limited. Sampling was restricted to blood, and TCR repertoires in tissues likely differ from the TCR repertoires found in blood. Sharing across several donors was observed for approximately 5% of naive CD4, over 3% of naive CD8, over 2% of memory CD4, and over 0.3% of memory CD8 clonotypes. Compared with non-shared clonotypes, the clonotypes found in all four sorted-subset donors had higher generation probabilities. Rarefaction of sorted-subset datasets indicated incomplete sequencing despite the large sequencing depth. Pairwise subsampling led to the expectation that sequencing depth would affect the degree of clonotype sharing among donors.

CD8 naive samples were obtained by positive selection for CCR7 among CD45RO-negative cells, yielding a CD45RA+CCR7+ population from which TemRA cells were excluded. Healthy HIV-negative adults with no recently reported acute infections or vaccinations were included as donors. All donors were Caucasian adults living in Nashville, Tennessee, USA. After blood collection by leukapheresis, PBMCs were isolated using Ficoll-Histopaque density gradient centrifugation and then cryopreserved in the vapor phase of liquid nitrogen. Analytical flow cytometry was used to check the purity and quantity of each magnetically sorted T cell population. Each sorted fraction had its genomic DNA isolated and then quantified by UV absorbance on a Nanodrop 2000c.

Sequences were obtained from naive CD8+ T cells sorted from blood. The sample's cell subset or site, from its label and the paper: CD45RA+CCR7+. The receptor was isolated from a man between 18 and 29 years old in good health. Recombination joined TRBV13 with TRBJ2-7; D gene: possibly TRBD1, on 6 matching bases. The DNA reads as follows: TGTGCCAGCAGCTACTCGAACAGGGCTAACTACGAGCAGTACTTC. Its translation is CASSYSNRANYEQYF. The reference TRBV13 and TRBJ2-7 proteins fill in what lies around the CDR3, so the full variable domain reads AAGVIQSPRHLIKEKRETATLKCYPIPRHDTVYWYQQGPGQDPQFLISFYEKMQSDKGSIPDRFSAQQFSDYHSELNMSSLELGDSALYFCASSYSNRANYEQYFGPGTRLTVT.